This T cell receptor beta chain stems from a study of monozygotic twins with cystic fibrosis. Study background: Libraries were built from around 3 micrograms of fragmented DNA using about 14 PCR cycles.

CDR3 length equals 16 residues. Germline assignment: CDR1 SGHRS and CDR2 YFSETQ. V gave up 1 base and J gave up 5 bases; unmatched junction bases: 10. Broader study findings: In 13 of 16 pairs, V gene usage was closest to the co-twin's. Clonality was generally low (median around 0.0098), higher in the most severe patients. Monozygotic CF twin pairs shared significantly more nucleotide-identical clonotypes than unrelated CF individuals did.

For this clone: What it binds is unknown. Other DNA sequences within the sample encode an identical CDR3.

Sequencing was performed with immunoSEQ multiplex PCR; in TCRdb, only in-frame clones are kept and a portion is missing. This sample has tens of thousands of clones; approximately 90% occur once, and the top ten carry 0.29%. V gene TRBV5-1 combines with J gene TRBJ1-1, with 8 bases fitting TRBD1. Sequencing used blood. The TCR was taken from a girl aged 2-15 years with cystic fibrosis. The CDR3 is CASSLRQGALDTEAFF. The DNA for the CDR3 is TGCGCCAGCAGCTTGCGGCAGGGGGCGCTAGATACTGAAGCTTTCTTT.